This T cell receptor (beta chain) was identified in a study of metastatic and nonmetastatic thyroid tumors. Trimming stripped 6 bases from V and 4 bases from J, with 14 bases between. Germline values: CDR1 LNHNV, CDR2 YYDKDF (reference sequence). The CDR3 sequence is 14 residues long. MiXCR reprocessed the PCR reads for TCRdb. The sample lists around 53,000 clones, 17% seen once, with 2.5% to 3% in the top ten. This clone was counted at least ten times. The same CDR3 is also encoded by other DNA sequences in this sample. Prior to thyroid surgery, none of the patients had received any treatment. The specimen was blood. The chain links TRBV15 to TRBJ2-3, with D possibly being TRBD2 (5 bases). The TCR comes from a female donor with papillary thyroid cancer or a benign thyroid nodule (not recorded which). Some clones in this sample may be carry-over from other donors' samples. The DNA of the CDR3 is TGTGCCACCAGGGGCCAGAGGGCCGCAGATACGCAGTATTTT. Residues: CATRGQRAADTQYF.